This entry is about one TCR beta chain. Its antigen remains unknown. This sample was included in a study of T cell responses to AZD1222 COVID-19 vaccine. CDR1 and CDR2 (germline): MNHEY, SVGAGI. CDR3 size: 14 residues. Trimming left V 0 bases short and J 4 bases short, with 9 bases between. Whole-study findings and limits: Increased Spike-specific TCR breadth and depth were observed after two AZD1222 doses. The donor group comprised mostly white British people and more females; the analysis possibly underestimated clonal diversity. The reported proportion of spike-specific TCRs targeting unmutated variant regions was nearly half.

Repertoires were generated with immunoSEQ multiplex PCR, while TCRdb's copy carries only in-frame clones and drops some. This table has 130,000 to 150,000 clones, 85% to 90% appearing once. The clonotype comes from an adult in good health. The sample was peripheral blood, taken on day 0 of AZD1222 vaccination. The V call is TRBV6-5, the J call TRBJ1-2; D might be TRBD1 (5 bases). CDR3 sequence (DNA): TGTGCCAGCAGTTACTCACCAGGGACCTATGGCTACACCTTC. This gives the protein CASSYSPGTYGYTF.